These T cell receptor beta chains were read from a single sample in a study of memory CD4+ T cells and cytomegalovirus serostatus. Using immunoSEQ multiplex PCR, the repertoire was profiled, and TCRdb retains in-frame clones only, with some absent. Of tens of thousands of clones listed, 60% to 80% are singletons. Sequencing input: memory CD4+ T cells from blood. The receptors derive from an adult in good health and CMV-seronegative. Both conserved end residues are part of each CDR3. D genes are given only for firm matches. Clone size is shown for a subset of rows, as once, few, many or a class of expanded clone.

>TRBJ2-3|-|-|TRBV18
TGTGCCAGCTCACCTGTGTTGAGGGCCACAGATACGCAGTATTTT
CASSPVLRATDTQYF
>TRBJ1-4|TRBD1|once|TRBV28
TGTGCCAGCAGCCCTCCGGGACAGGGCCGGGGGGAAAAACTGTTTTTT
CASSPPGQGRGEKLFF
>TRBJ2-3|TRBD2|few|TRBV28
TGTGCCAGCAGCCTACTAGCGGACAACACAGATACGCAGTATTTT
CASSLLADNTDTQYF
>TRBJ2-2|TRBD1|-|TRBV19
TGTGCCAGTAGACGTACAGGGGCGGACGGGGAGCTGTTTTTT
CASRRTGADGELFF
>TRBJ2-2|TRBD1|-|TRBV28
TGTGCCAGCGGGACAGCGAACACCGGGGAGCTGTTTTTT
CASGTANTGELFF
>TRBJ2-5|-|-|TRBV19
TGTGCCAGTAGTGGGGGTGGGACCCTTCAAGAGACCCAGTACTTC
CASSGGGTLQETQYF
>TRBJ1-2|-|-|TRBV12-2
TGTGCAAGTCGCTTAGTGAGCGAACAGTATGGCTACACCTTC
CASRLVSEQYGYTF
>TRBJ1-2|-|-|TRBV6-1
TGTGCCAGCAGTGAAGATCTGGTGGTCAGGGTGGGAGCTAACTATGGCTACACCTTC
CASSEDLVVRVGANYGYTF
>TRBJ2-2|TRBD2|-|TRBV18
TGTGCCAGCTCACCAAGGGGACTAGCGGGAGCCGGGGAGCTGTTTTTT
CASSPRGLAGAGELFF
>TRBJ2-1|-|-|TRBV7-8
TGTGCCAGCAGACGGGACAACCCCAATGAGCAGTTCTTC
CASRRDNPNEQFF
>TRBJ1-6|-|-|TRBV27
TGTGCCAGCAGTTGGGCAGACTATAATTCACCCCTCCACTTT
CASSWADYNSPLHF
>TRBJ1-3|TRBD1|-|TRBV28
TGTGCCAGCAGTCCTGGGACAGGGAGGAACACCATATATTTT
CASSPGTGRNTIYF
>TRBJ2-7|TRBD2|-|TRBV6-1
TGTGCCAGCAGTGAACTTGCGGGGGGGAACGAGCAGTACTTC
CASSELAGGNEQYF
>TRBJ1-2|-|few|TRBV19
TGTGCCAGTAGTATAAAACGATTGGACAGCTCTAACTATGGCTACACCTTC
CASSIKRLDSSNYGYTF
>TRBJ2-5|-|-|TRBV5-1
TGCGCCACCTCGACAGGAGCGGGAGAGACCCAGTACTTC
CATSTGAGETQYF